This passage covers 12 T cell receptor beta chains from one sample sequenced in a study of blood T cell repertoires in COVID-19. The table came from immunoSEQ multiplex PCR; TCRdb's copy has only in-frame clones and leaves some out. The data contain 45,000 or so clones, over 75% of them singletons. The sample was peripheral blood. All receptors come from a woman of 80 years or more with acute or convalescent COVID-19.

The CDR3 DNA follows: TGCAGTGCTAGTAGAGGGCCTGCGAACACCGGGGAGCTGTTTTTT. Its protein product is CSASRGPANTGELFF. The V gene is TRBV20-1, the J gene TRBJ2-2, with D possibly TRBD2 on 5 matching bases. This CDR3 is built from 15 residues. The V and J ends lost 3 bases and 0 bases respectively, with 11 bases between them. Germline values: CDR1 DFQATT, CDR2 SNEGSKA (reference sequence).

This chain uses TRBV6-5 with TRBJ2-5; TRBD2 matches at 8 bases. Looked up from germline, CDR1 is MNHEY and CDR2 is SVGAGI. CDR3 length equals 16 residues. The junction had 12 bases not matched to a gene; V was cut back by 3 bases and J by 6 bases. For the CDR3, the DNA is TGTGCCAGCAGTTATAGGGGGGCAGGCGGGGGGAAGACCCAGTACTTC. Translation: CASSYRGAGGGKTQYF.

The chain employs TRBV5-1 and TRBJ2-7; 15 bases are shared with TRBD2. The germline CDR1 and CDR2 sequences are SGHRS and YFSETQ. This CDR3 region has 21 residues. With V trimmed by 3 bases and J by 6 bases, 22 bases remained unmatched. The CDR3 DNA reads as TGCGCCAGCAGCTCGACCCTAAACCCGGGACTAGCGGGGGGCAGGTTGGGCGAGCAGTACTTC. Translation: CASSSTLNPGLAGGRLGEQYF.

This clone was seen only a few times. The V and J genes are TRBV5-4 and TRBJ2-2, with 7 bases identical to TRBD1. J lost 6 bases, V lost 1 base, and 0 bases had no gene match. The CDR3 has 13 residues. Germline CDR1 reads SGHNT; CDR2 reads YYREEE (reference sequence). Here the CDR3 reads CASSLQGAGELFF. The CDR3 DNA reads TGTGCCAGCAGCTTGCAGGGGGCCGGGGAGCTGTTTTTT.

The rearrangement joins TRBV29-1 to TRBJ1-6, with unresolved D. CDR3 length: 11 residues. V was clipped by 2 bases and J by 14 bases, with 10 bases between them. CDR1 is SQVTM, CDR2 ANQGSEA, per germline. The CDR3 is CSVETHGTLHF. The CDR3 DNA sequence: TGCAGCGTTGAAACGCACGGTACCCTCCACTTT.

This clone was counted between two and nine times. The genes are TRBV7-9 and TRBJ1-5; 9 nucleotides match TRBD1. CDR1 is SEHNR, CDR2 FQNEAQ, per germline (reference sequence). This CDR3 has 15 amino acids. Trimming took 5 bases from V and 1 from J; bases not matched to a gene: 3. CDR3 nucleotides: TGTGCCAGCAGCCCGGGACAGGGAAGCAATCAGCCCCAGCATTTT. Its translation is CASSPGQGSNQPQHF.

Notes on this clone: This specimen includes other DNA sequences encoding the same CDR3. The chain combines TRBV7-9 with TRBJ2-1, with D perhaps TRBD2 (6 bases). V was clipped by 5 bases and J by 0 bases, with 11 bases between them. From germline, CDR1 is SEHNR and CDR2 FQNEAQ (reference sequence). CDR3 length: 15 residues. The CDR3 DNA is TGTGCCAGCAGCCCGGGGAGGAGCTCCTACAATGAGCAGTTCTTC. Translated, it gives CASSPGRSSYNEQFF.

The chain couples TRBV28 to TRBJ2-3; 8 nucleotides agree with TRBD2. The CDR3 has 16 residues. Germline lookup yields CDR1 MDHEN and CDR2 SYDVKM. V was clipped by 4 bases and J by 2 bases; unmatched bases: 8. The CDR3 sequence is CASSSPGGEYTDTQYF. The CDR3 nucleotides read TGTGCCAGCAGTTCCCCGGGGGGGGAGTACACAGATACGCAGTATTTT.

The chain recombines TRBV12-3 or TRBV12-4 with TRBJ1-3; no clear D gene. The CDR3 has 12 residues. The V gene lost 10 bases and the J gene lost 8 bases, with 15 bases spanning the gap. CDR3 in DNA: TGTGCCACCTCGCTCCGCCGGGACACCATATATTTT. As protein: CATSLRRDTIYF.

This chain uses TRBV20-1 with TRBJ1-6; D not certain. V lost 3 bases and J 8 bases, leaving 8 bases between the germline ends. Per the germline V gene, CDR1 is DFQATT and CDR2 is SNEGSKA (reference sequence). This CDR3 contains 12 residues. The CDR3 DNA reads TGCAGTGCTAGTGGGCAGTATTCACCCCTCCACTTT. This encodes CSASGQYSPLHF.

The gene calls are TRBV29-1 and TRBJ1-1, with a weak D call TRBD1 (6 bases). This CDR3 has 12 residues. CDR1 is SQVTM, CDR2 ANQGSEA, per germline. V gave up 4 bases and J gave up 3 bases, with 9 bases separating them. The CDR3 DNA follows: TGCAGCGTTGCCGGACAGTACACTGAAGCTTTCTTT. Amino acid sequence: CSVAGQYTEAFF.

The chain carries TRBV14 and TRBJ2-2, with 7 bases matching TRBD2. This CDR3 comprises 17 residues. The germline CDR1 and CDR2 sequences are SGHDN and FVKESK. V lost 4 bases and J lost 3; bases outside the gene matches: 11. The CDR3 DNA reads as TGTGCCAGCAGCCGCAGATACCATGGACTAGACACCGGGGAGCTGTTTTTT. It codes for CASSRRYHGLDTGELFF. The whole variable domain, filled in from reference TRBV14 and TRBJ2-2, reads EAGVTQFPSHSVIEKGQTVTLRCDPISGHDNLYWYRRVMGKEIKFLLHFVKESKQDESGMPNNRFLAERTGGTYSTLKVQPAELEDSGVYFCASSRRYHGLDTGELFFGEGSRLTVL.